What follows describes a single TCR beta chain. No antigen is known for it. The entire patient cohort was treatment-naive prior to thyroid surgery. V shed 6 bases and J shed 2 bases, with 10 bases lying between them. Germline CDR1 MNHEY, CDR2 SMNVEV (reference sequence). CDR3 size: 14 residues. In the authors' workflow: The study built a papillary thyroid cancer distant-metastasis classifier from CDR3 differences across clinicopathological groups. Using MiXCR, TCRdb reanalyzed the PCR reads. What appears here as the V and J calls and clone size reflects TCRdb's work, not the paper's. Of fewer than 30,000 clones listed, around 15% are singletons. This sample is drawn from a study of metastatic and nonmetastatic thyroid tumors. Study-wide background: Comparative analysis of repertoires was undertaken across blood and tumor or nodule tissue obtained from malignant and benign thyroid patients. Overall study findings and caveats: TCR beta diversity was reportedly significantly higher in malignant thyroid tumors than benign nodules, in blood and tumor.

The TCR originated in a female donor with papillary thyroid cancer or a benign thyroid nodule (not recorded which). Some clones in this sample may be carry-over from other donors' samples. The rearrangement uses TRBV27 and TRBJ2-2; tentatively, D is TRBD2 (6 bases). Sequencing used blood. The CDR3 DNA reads TGTGCCAGCAGACGGGAGAGCAACACCGGGGAGCTGTTTTTT. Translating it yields CASRRESNTGELFF.